The clone carrying this TCR beta chain was recorded once. The sample is drawn from a study of blood T cell repertoires in COVID-19. Per germline, CDR1 LNHDA and CDR2 SQIVND (reference sequence). V lost 8 bases and J lost 8; bases outside the gene matches: 8. The CDR3 is made up of 14 amino acids. In assigning cohorts, the study relied on participant-reported clinical history. TCRdb's copy holds only in-frame clones and misses some; the assay was immunoSEQ multiplex PCR. The table records about 370,000 clones, roughly nine tenths of them present only once. The origin of this receptor is a man aged 18 to 35 who had recovered from COVID-19. Material: PBMCs or T cells enriched from blood (not recorded which). The gene calls are TRBV19 and TRBJ2-1; 11 positions agree with TRBD2. CDR3 in DNA: TGTGCCAGTGCCAGTAGCGGGGGGGCCTATGAGCAGTTCTTC. Amino acid sequence: CASASSGGAYEQFF.